The 23 T cell receptor beta chains reported below all come from one sample, sequenced in a study of cytomegalovirus exposure and HLA in healthy donors. PCR primers comprised 60 Vbeta and 13 Jbeta primers. The method was immunoSEQ multiplex PCR; TCRdb's version includes in-frame clones alone and lacks a portion of them. The table includes 130,000 to 150,000 clones, 75% to 80% detected once. The sequencing input was PBMCs. The receptors here all came from a man aged 35-49 years in good health and CMV-seropositive.

The chain carries TRBV7-2 and TRBJ2-1; 8 bases are a match to TRBD2. J lost 8 bases, V lost 1 base, and 7 bases had no gene match. CDR3 length equals 15 residues. The germline gives CDR1 SGHTA, CDR2 FQGNSA. CDR3 sequence: CASSLGLALVDEQFF. CDR3 nucleotide sequence: TGTGCCAGCAGCTTAGGACTAGCGCTTGTGGATGAGCAGTTCTTC.

This clone was detected only a few times. The chain carries TRBV21-1 and TRBJ1-3; TRBD1, the table's D call, was not compared with the DNA. TRBV21-1 is an annotated pseudogene. This CDR3 has 15 residues. The CDR3 nucleotides are TGTGCCAGCACCATTGGGCCCTCCTCTGGAAACACCATATATTTT. This gives the protein CASTIGPSSGNTIYF.

V is TRBV2 and J is TRBJ1-4, with no clear D. V lost 8 bases and J lost 2, with 18 bases in between. Germline V lookup: CDR1 SNHLY, CDR2 FYNNEI. This CDR3 region has 16 residues. CDR3 sequence (DNA): TGTGCCAGCCAGGATAAGGTCGCAGTCACTAATGAAAAACTGTTTTTT. This translates into CASQDKVAVTNEKLFF.

The chain links TRBV10-2 to TRBJ2-3; 7 bases agree with TRBD2. Germline values: CDR1 WSHSY, CDR2 SAAADI. The CDR3 consists of 14 residues. V trimming: 3 bases; J trimming: 6 bases; junction bases outside the gene matches: 6. CDR3: CASSDAGAQDTQYF. The CDR3 nucleotides read TGCGCCAGCAGTGATGCGGGAGCTCAGGATACGCAGTATTTT.

This chain joins TRBV9 and TRBJ2-7, with TRBD2 matching over 11 bases. Germline CDR1 is SGDLS and CDR2 is YYNGEE. The V and J ends lost 3 bases and 0 bases, in that order; junction bases with no gene match: 5. This CDR3 has 16 residues. CDR3 in DNA: TGTGCCAGCAGCGACGCCGGGACTAGCGGCTCCTACGAGCAGTACTTC. Translated: CASSDAGTSGSYEQYF.

The V call is TRBV29-1, the J call TRBJ1-1; D is unclear. The CDR3 has 19 residues. CDR1 and CDR2 (germline): SQVTM, ANQGSEA. V was shortened by 1 base and J by 3 bases, with 27 bases between the two germline ends. The CDR3 sequence: CSVEGRSRQASPTDTEAFF. The CDR3 coding sequence is TGCAGCGTTGAAGGTCGGTCGCGTCAGGCTTCCCCCACGGACACTGAAGCTTTCTTT.

This chain uses TRBV29-1 with TRBJ2-4; 13 bases align to TRBD2. This CDR3 contains 19 residues. Losses at the gene ends were 6 bases for V and 2 bases for J; bases not matched to a gene: 16. In germline, CDR1 is SQVTM, CDR2 ANQGSEA. The CDR3 reads CSVLQRGTSGITTKNIQYF. CDR3 nucleotides: TGCAGCGTCCTTCAGAGGGGGACTAGCGGGATTACGACCAAAAACATTCAGTACTTC.

The chain joins TRBV7-8 to TRBJ1-5; 8 bases are a match to TRBD1. This CDR3 has 16 residues. J lost 3 bases, V lost 5 bases, and 9 bases had no gene match. CDR1 is SGHVS and CDR2 is FQNEAQ in the germline V gene. The CDR3 DNA reads as TGTGCCAGCAGCCCCCGGACAGGGCCGGTCAATCAGCCCCAGCATTTT. Protein product: CASSPRTGPVNQPQHF.

The chain uses TRBV5-8 and TRBJ2-1; perhaps TRBD2 as D (5 bases). The V gene lost 0 bases and the J gene lost 4 bases, with 11 bases spanning the gap. CDR3 length equals 15 residues. Germline CDR1 is SGHTS and CDR2 is YDEGEE. The CDR3 spells CASSLGRTLYNEQFF. The CDR3 nucleotides are TGTGCCAGCAGCTTGGGTCGGACTCTTTACAATGAGCAGTTCTTC.

CDR3 residues: CASSLAGFLGVSRDEQFF. CDR3 nucleotide sequence: TGCGCCAGCAGCTTGGCCGGGTTTCTAGGGGTGTCTCGCGATGAGCAGTTCTTC. This chain joins TRBV5-1 and TRBJ2-1; D is perhaps TRBD1 (5 bases). CDR1 is SGHRS, CDR2 YFSETQ, per germline. V lost 0 bases and J lost 8, with 24 bases in between. This CDR3 spans 18 amino acids.

The chain links TRBV15 to TRBJ2-3; 7 bases agree with TRBD2. The CDR3 has 14 amino acids. CDR1 and CDR2 (germline): LNHNV, YYDKDF (reference sequence). V trimming: 3 bases; J trimming: 6 bases; junction bases outside the gene matches: 6. The CDR3 DNA sequence: TGTGCCACCAGCAGGGGGGGGTTTGCGGATACGCAGTATTTT. Residues: CATSRGGFADTQYF.

This clone was detected a few times. The V and J genes are TRBV4-1 and TRBJ2-1, with 10 bases identical to TRBD2. With 3 bases clipped from V and 9 bases from J, the junction kept 11 bases outside the gene matches. Germline CDR1 is MGHRA and CDR2 is YSYEKL. This CDR3 region has 16 residues. The CDR3 DNA follows: TGCGCCAGCAGCCAGGAGCGGGAGGGCCTATATTTTGAGCAGTTCTTC. It is translated as CASSQEREGLYFEQFF.

CDR3 region: CASSQDALSQETQYF. The CDR3 coding sequence is TGCGCCAGCAGCCAAGATGCACTTTCCCAAGAGACCCAGTACTTC. This chain links TRBV4-3 with TRBJ2-5; D unclear. CDR1 is LGHNA and CDR2 is YSLEER in the germline V gene. This CDR3 is built from 15 residues. The V end was cut by 0 bases, the J end by 1 base, with 9 bases between.

The chain links TRBV6-1 to TRBJ2-7; a possible D gene is TRBD2 (7 bases). This CDR3 spans 15 amino acids. The V gene lost 5 bases and the J gene lost 1 base, with 15 bases spanning the gap. Germline V CDR1 and CDR2: MNHNS, SASEGT. This CDR3 is CASSTQGRGSYEQYF. In DNA, the CDR3 is TGTGCCAGCAGTACCCAGGGGAGGGGATCCTACGAGCAGTACTTC.

The chain employs TRBV6-6 and TRBJ1-2; 7 bases line up with TRBD1. The CDR3 has 15 amino acids. In germline, CDR1 is MNHNY, CDR2 SVGAGI (reference sequence). The J segment lost 2 bases and the V segment lost 2 bases, leaving 5 bases of the junction unmatched. The CDR3 protein is CASSYGTATNYGYTF. In DNA, the CDR3 is TGTGCCAGCAGTTACGGGACAGCCACCAACTATGGCTACACCTTC.

The chain combines TRBV6-1 with TRBJ2-2, with TRBD1 matching 7 bases. The CDR3 runs to 14 residues. The junction had 10 bases not matched to a gene; V was cut back by 10 bases and J by 5 bases. Looked up from germline, CDR1 is MNHNS and CDR2 is SASEGT. Here the CDR3 DNA reads TGTGCCACCATACCGGGACAGCGTACCGGGGAGCTGTTTTTT. Its translation is CATIPGQRTGELFF.

The chain joins TRBV6-5 to TRBJ1-3, with 10 bases matching TRBD1. From germline, CDR1 is MNHEY and CDR2 SVGAGI. The CDR3 extends over 15 amino acids. V shed 6 bases, J shed 7 bases, and the junction held 9 bases outside the gene matches. For the CDR3, the DNA is TGTGCCAGCAGATTCGACAGGGGGCTCACGAACACCATATATTTT. It encodes CASRFDRGLTNTIYF.

This chain joins TRBV6-5 and TRBJ2-1, with a possible D match to TRBD2 (6 bases). Germline V gene lookup returns CDR1 MNHEY and CDR2 SVGAGI. CDR3 length equals 13 residues. V gave up 7 bases and J gave up 10 bases, with 17 bases separating them. Written as DNA, the CDR3 is TGTGCCAGCACTCGGGACTGGGAGTCAGAGCAGTTCTTC. It encodes CASTRDWESEQFF.

The chain joins TRBV21-1 to TRBJ2-1; the DNA was not compared with TRBD1, the D call given in the table. TRBV21-1 represents a pseudogene. The CDR3 is 16 residues long. CDR3 amino acids: CASSKEGGTGKNEQFF. The CDR3 region has the DNA TGTGCCAGCAGCAAAGAAGGAGGGACAGGGAAAAATGAGCAGTTCTTC.

In nucleotides, the CDR3 is TGTGCCAGCAGTGGACAGGGGGCCGTATCTTACGAGCAGTACTTC. Translated, it gives CASSGQGAVSYEQYF. The gene calls are TRBV2 and TRBJ2-7; 10 positions match TRBD1. V shed 4 bases, J shed 4 bases, and the junction held 7 bases outside the gene matches. From germline, CDR1 is SNHLY and CDR2 FYNNEI. The CDR3 runs 15 residues.

The genes are TRBV6-1 and TRBJ2-7; no definite D call. The CDR3 totals 12 residues. V was pared by 2 bases and J by 4 bases, with 6 bases between. Germline V gene data show CDR1 as MNHNS and CDR2 as SASEGT. CDR3 DNA sequence: TGTGCCAGCAGTGAACTAGAGTACGAGCAGTACTTC. Amino acids: CASSELEYEQYF.

Comments on this clone: An end of the junction differs from the germline gene, which may be a read error. In nucleotides, the CDR3 is TGTTCCAGCAGCCTTGAGTATCAGCCCCAGCATTTT. Amino acid sequence: CSSSLEYQPQHF. This chain links TRBV7-9 with TRBJ1-5; D not certain. In germline, CDR1 is SEHNR, CDR2 FQNEAQ (reference sequence). This CDR3 comprises 12 residues. Based on the CDR3 plus reference TRBV7-9 and TRBJ1-5, the full variable domain is DTGVSQNPRHKITKRGQNVTFRCDPISEHNRLYWYRQTLGQGPEFLTYFQNEAQLEKSRLLSDRFSAERPKGSFSTLEIQRTEQGDSAMYLCSSSLEYQPQHFGDGTRLSIL.

The chain links TRBV19 to TRBJ2-7; TRBD2 matches at 10 bases. Germline loops: CDR1 LNHDA, CDR2 SQIVND (reference sequence). The CDR3 loop spans 16 amino acids. V trimming: 0 bases; J trimming: 5 bases; junction bases outside the gene matches: 7. The CDR3 region has the DNA TGTGCCAGTAGTATAGATAGGCTAGCGGGAGTGGACGAGCAGTACTTC. It codes for CASSIDRLAGVDEQYF. Full variable domain (rest looked up from reference TRBV19 and TRBJ2-7): DGGITQSPKYLFRKEGQNVTLSCEQNLNHDAMYWYRQDPGQGLRLIYYSQIVNDFQKGDIAEGYSVSREKKESFPLTVTSAQKNPTAFYLCASSIDRLAGVDEQYFGPGTRLTVT.